This T cell receptor beta chain was sequenced in a study of patients and donors after allogeneic stem cell transplantation. TCRdb used MiXCR to reprocess the RT-PCR reads, holding one entry per CDR3 protein. The sample gives a few hundred thousand distinct CDR3 sequences, roughly 15% of which show up once; approximately 10% is in the top ten. The sample holds a few counts of this clonotype. In germline, CDR1 is LNHNV, CDR2 YYDKDF (reference sequence). This CDR3 is built from 14 residues. V lost 2 bases to trimming and J lost 7 bases, with 11 bases between them. This chain links TRBV15 with TRBJ2-2, with unresolved D. The source material was blood, either unsorted or a sorted T cell fraction (not recorded which). The source is a human donor who was either an allogeneic HSCT recipient or a stem cell or donor lymphocyte infusion donor (not recorded which). It is not recorded whose cells these are; they may come from a transplant donor. The CDR3 spells CATSRSGWGGELFF. CDR3 coding DNA: TGTGCCACCAGCAGATCTGGGTGGGGCGGGGAGCTGTTTTTT.